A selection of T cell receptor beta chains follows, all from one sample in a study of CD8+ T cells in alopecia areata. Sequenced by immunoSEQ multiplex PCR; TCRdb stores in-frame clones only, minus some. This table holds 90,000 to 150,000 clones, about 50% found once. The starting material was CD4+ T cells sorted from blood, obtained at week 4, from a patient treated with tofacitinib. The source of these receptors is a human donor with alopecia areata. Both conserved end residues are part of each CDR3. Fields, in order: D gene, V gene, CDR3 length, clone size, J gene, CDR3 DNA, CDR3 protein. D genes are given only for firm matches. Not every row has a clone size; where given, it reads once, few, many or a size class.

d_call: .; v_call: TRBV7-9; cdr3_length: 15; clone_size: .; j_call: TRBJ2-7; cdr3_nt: TGTGCCAGCAGCTTAGATGGCAGAAGGGGCCGCGAGCAGTACTTC; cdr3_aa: CASSLDGRRGREQYF
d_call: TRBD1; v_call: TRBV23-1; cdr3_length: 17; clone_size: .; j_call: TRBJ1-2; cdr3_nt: TGCGCCAGCAGTCCAATCATGCGGGACAGGGGAGGCTATGGCTACACCTTC; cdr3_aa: CASSPIMRDRGGYGYTF
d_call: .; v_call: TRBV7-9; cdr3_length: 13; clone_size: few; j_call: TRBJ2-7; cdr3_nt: TGTGCCAGCAGCTTAGCGATAGACTACGAGCAGTACTTC; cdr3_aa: CASSLAIDYEQYF
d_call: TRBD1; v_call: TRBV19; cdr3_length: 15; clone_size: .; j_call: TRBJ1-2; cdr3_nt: TGTGCCAGTAGTCCCGCCGGGACAGGGGAATGGGGCTACACCTTC; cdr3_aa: CASSPAGTGEWGYTF
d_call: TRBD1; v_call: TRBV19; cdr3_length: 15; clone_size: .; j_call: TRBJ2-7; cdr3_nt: TGTGCCAGTAGTTTCGGGACAGACCTCTCCTACGAGCAGTACTTC; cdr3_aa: CASSFGTDLSYEQYF
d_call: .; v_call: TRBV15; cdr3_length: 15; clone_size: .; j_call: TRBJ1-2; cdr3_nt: TGTGCCACCAGCAGAGATATCCAGGGATGGGAGGGCTACACCTTC; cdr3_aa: CATSRDIQGWEGYTF
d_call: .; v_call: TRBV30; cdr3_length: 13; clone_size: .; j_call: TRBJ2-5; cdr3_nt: TGTGCCGGAACCGGGACCACCCAAGAGACCCAGTACTTC; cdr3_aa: CAGTGTTQETQYF
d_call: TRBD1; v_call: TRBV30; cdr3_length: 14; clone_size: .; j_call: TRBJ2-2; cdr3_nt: TGTGCCTGGAGGCGGGACAGGGTCACCGGGGAGCTGTTTTTT; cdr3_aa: CAWRRDRVTGELFF
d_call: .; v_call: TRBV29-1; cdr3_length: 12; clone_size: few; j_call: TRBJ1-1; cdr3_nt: TGCAGCGTTGGGGGGTCGTACACTGAAGCTTTCTTT; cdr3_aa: CSVGGSYTEAFF
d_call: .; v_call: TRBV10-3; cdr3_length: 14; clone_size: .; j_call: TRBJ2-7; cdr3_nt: TGTGCCATCAGTGAGTCTACGTACTCCTACGAGCAGTACTTC; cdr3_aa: CAISESTYSYEQYF
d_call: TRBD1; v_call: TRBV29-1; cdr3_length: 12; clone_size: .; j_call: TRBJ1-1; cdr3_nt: TGCAGCCCACAACAGGGGGGAACTGAAGCTTTCTTT; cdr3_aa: CSPQQGGTEAFF
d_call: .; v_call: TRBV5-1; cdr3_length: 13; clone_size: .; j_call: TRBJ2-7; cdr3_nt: TGCGCCAGCAGCTTGGGGAGTTCGTACGAGCAGTACTTC; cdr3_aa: CASSLGSSYEQYF
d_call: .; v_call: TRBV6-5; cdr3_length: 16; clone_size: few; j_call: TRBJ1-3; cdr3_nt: TGTGCCAGCAGTTACTCCTCTCCCAGGGCTGGAAACACCATATATTTT; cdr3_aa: CASSYSSPRAGNTIYF
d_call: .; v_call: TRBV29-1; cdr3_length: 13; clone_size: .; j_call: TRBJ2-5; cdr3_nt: TGCAGCGTCCTCCTCAGGTTCCAAGAGACCCAGTACTTC; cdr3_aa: CSVLLRFQETQYF
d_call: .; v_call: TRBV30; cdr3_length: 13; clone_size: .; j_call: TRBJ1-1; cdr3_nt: TGTGCCTGGAACCGAGGGGGGAACACTGAAGCTTTCTTT; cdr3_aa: CAWNRGGNTEAFF
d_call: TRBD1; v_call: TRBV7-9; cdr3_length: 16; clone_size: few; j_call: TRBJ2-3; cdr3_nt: TGTGCCAGCAGCCATAGCCAGGGGGTTAGCACAGATACGCAGTATTTT; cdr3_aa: CASSHSQGVSTDTQYF
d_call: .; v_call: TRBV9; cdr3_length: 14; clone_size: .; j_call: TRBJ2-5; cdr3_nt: TGTGCCAGCAGCGAGAATTGGGTTTTGGAGACCCAGTACTTC; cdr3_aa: CASSENWVLETQYF
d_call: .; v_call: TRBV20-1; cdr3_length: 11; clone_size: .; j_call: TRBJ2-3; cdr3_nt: TGCAGTGTTGACGCAGGGAAGGCGCAGTATTTT; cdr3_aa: CSVDAGKAQYF
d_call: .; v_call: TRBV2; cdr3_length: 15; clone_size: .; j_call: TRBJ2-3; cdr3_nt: TGTGCCAGAACCCCTTCCCAGGGAAATCCAGATACGCAGTATTTT; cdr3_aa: CARTPSQGNPDTQYF
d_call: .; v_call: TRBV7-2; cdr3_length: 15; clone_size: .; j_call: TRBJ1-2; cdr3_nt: TGTGCCAGCAGCTCTTTGAAACAGGGTCACTATGGCTACACCTTC; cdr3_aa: CASSSLKQGHYGYTF
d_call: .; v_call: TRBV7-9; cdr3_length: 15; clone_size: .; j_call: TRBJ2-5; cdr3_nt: TGTGCCAGCAGCTTCCCCTCGGACATCCAAGAGACCCAGTACTTC; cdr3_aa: CASSFPSDIQETQYF
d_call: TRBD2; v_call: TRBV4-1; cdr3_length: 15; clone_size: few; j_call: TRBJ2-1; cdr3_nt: TGCGCCAGCAGCCAAGCTTCGCGGGGGGGCGTTGAGCAGTTCTTC; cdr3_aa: CASSQASRGGVEQFF
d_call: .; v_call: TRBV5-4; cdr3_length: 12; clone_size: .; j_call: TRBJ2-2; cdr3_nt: TGTGCCAGCAGCTTGGATTCCGGGGAGCTGTTTTTT; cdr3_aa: CASSLDSGELFF
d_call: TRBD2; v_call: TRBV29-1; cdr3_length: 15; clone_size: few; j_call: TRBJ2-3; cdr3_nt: TGCAGCGTGAGGGGGAGCGGGAGGAGCACAGATACGCAGTATTTT; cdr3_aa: CSVRGSGRSTDTQYF